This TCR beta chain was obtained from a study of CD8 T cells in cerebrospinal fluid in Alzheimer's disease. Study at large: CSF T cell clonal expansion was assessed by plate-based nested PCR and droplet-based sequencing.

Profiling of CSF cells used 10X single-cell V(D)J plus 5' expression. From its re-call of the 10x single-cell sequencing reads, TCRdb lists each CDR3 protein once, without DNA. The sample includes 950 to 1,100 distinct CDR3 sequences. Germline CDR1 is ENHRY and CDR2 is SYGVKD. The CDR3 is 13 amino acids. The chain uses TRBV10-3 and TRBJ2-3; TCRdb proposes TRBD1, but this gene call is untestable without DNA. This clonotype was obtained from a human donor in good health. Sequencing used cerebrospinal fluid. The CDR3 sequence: CAIGQGITDTQYF.